This T cell receptor beta chain was obtained from a study of cytomegalovirus exposure and HLA in healthy donors. Regarding the study as a whole: The study flagged roughly 150 TCR beta chains as cytomegalovirus-associated.

Notes on this clone: No antigen is known for it.

The CDR3 loop spans 14 amino acids. Germline V CDR1 and CDR2: MDHEN, SYDVKM. The junction had 6 bases not matched to a gene; V was cut back by 6 bases and J by 4 bases. Clones were sequenced by immunoSEQ multiplex PCR, and TCRdb holds only the in-frame ones, with some missing. The sample carries 100,000 to 150,000 clones, approximately 92% recorded once. The origin of this receptor is a woman under 30 in good health and CMV-seronegative. The chain recombines TRBV28 with TRBJ1-2; 9 bases agree with TRBD1. Source material: PBMCs. CDR3 protein: CASRTGGPSYGYTF. The CDR3 nucleotides read TGTGCCAGCAGAACAGGGGGCCCATCCTATGGCTACACCTTC.